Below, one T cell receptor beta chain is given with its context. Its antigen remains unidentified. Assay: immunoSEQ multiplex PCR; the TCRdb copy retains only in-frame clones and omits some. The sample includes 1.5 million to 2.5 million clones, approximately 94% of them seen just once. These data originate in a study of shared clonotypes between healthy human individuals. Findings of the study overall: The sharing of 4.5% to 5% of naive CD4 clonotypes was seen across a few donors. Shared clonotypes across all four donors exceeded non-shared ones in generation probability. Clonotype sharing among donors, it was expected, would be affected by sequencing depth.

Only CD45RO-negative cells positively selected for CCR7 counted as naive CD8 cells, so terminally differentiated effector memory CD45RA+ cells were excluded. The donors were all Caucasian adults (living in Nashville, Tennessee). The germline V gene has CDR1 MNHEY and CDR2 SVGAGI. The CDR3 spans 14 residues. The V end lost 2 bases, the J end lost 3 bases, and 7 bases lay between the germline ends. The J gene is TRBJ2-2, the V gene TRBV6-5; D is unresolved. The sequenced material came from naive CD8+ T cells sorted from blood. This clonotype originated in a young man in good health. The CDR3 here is CASSYGSYTGELFF. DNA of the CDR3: TGTGCCAGCAGTTACGGAAGTTACACCGGGGAGCTGTTTTTT.